The sample holds a few counts of the clone carrying this TCR beta chain. Its antigen is not known. As processed by the authors: Samples ranged from roughly 20,000 to 700,000 TCRs, with a median of around 100,000. TCRdb processed the RACE reads anew with MiXCR; each CDR3 protein has one entry. It is TCRdb's table, rather than the study itself, that gives the V and J calls and clone size. The data contain some 170,000 distinct CDR3 sequences, 20% to 25% of them singletons. Trimming removed 3 bases from V and 4 bases from J; junction bases left unmatched: 4. Germline CDR1 LNHNV, CDR2 YYDKDF (reference sequence). The CDR3 sequence is 15 residues long. The data stem from a study of human T cells and chemical hapten exposure. Study-wide results and caveats: Donors had alopecia, so their immune response may differ from healthy people's. Expanded TCRs produced significantly more large CDR3 similarity clusters than controls did.

The time point here: patch test 1, 2 weeks after DPC sensitization. Treatment reported: therapeutic diphenylcyclopropenone sensitization with weekly scalp DPC. The chain couples TRBV15 to TRBJ2-3; 10 nucleotides line up with TRBD2. Source: whole blood, taken in connection with sensitization to the hapten diphenylcyclopropenone (DPC). This TCR was recovered from a woman in her 50s with alopecia areata. Some clones in this sample may be carry-over from other donors' samples. Written as DNA, the CDR3 is TGTGCCACCAGCAGTTCTAGCGGGAGTGCAGATACGCAGTATTTT. This translates into CATSSSSGSADTQYF.